This T cell receptor (beta chain) appears in the sequencing data of a study of shared clonotypes between healthy human individuals. On the study more broadly: Sampling drew on donors who were a couple of women and a few men aged 18 to 49. Study-wide results and caveats: Only blood was sampled; tissue repertoires likely differ.

The CDR3 runs to 13 residues. Germline assignment: CDR1 MDHEN and CDR2 SYDVKM. V was clipped by 5 bases and J by 0 bases, with 5 bases between them. This clone was seen only once. Its antigen remains unidentified. Clones were read by immunoSEQ multiplex PCR, and TCRdb kept only the in-frame ones, dropping some. Counted here are approximately 500,000 clones, approximately 84% occurring once; the ten biggest clones make up approximately 11%. The donor population consisted of healthy HIV-negative adults with no recent acute infections or vaccinations. The clonotype was recovered from a woman aged 40 to 50 in good health. Some clones in this sample may be carry-over from other donors' samples. Sequencing input: PBMCs. The chain recombines TRBV28 with TRBJ1-5; no reliable D call. The CDR3 region is CASSIDSNQPQHF. The CDR3 DNA follows: TGTGCCAGCAGTATCGATAGCAATCAGCCCCAGCATTTT.